The clone carrying this TCR beta chain was seen ten or more times. What it binds is not known. These data are taken from a study of breast tumors, draining lymph nodes, adjacent tissues. Axillary draining lymph nodes of breast cancer patients supplied the node samples. Findings and caveats of the study: Tumor T cell lymph node origin was a supported hypothesis, not proven. Tumor repertoires ranked between lymph nodes and nontumor tissue in diversity, with V and J gene preferences.

TCRdb processed the multiplex PCR reads anew with MiXCR; each CDR3 protein has one entry. Of some 170,000 distinct CDR3 sequences in the sample, approximately 33% were seen once. This sequence was found in a female donor with breast cancer. Some clones in this sample may be carry-over from other donors' samples. Source material: axillary lymph node tissue.

The CDR3 DNA is TGTGCCAGCAGCTCCGATGGGTCAGATACGCAGTATTTT. Translation gives CASSSDGSDTQYF. V and J are TRBV7-9 and TRBJ2-3; D not resolved. From germline, CDR1 is SEHNR and CDR2 FQNEAQ (reference sequence). V lost 4 bases and J lost 4, with 9 bases in between. The CDR3 runs 13 residues.